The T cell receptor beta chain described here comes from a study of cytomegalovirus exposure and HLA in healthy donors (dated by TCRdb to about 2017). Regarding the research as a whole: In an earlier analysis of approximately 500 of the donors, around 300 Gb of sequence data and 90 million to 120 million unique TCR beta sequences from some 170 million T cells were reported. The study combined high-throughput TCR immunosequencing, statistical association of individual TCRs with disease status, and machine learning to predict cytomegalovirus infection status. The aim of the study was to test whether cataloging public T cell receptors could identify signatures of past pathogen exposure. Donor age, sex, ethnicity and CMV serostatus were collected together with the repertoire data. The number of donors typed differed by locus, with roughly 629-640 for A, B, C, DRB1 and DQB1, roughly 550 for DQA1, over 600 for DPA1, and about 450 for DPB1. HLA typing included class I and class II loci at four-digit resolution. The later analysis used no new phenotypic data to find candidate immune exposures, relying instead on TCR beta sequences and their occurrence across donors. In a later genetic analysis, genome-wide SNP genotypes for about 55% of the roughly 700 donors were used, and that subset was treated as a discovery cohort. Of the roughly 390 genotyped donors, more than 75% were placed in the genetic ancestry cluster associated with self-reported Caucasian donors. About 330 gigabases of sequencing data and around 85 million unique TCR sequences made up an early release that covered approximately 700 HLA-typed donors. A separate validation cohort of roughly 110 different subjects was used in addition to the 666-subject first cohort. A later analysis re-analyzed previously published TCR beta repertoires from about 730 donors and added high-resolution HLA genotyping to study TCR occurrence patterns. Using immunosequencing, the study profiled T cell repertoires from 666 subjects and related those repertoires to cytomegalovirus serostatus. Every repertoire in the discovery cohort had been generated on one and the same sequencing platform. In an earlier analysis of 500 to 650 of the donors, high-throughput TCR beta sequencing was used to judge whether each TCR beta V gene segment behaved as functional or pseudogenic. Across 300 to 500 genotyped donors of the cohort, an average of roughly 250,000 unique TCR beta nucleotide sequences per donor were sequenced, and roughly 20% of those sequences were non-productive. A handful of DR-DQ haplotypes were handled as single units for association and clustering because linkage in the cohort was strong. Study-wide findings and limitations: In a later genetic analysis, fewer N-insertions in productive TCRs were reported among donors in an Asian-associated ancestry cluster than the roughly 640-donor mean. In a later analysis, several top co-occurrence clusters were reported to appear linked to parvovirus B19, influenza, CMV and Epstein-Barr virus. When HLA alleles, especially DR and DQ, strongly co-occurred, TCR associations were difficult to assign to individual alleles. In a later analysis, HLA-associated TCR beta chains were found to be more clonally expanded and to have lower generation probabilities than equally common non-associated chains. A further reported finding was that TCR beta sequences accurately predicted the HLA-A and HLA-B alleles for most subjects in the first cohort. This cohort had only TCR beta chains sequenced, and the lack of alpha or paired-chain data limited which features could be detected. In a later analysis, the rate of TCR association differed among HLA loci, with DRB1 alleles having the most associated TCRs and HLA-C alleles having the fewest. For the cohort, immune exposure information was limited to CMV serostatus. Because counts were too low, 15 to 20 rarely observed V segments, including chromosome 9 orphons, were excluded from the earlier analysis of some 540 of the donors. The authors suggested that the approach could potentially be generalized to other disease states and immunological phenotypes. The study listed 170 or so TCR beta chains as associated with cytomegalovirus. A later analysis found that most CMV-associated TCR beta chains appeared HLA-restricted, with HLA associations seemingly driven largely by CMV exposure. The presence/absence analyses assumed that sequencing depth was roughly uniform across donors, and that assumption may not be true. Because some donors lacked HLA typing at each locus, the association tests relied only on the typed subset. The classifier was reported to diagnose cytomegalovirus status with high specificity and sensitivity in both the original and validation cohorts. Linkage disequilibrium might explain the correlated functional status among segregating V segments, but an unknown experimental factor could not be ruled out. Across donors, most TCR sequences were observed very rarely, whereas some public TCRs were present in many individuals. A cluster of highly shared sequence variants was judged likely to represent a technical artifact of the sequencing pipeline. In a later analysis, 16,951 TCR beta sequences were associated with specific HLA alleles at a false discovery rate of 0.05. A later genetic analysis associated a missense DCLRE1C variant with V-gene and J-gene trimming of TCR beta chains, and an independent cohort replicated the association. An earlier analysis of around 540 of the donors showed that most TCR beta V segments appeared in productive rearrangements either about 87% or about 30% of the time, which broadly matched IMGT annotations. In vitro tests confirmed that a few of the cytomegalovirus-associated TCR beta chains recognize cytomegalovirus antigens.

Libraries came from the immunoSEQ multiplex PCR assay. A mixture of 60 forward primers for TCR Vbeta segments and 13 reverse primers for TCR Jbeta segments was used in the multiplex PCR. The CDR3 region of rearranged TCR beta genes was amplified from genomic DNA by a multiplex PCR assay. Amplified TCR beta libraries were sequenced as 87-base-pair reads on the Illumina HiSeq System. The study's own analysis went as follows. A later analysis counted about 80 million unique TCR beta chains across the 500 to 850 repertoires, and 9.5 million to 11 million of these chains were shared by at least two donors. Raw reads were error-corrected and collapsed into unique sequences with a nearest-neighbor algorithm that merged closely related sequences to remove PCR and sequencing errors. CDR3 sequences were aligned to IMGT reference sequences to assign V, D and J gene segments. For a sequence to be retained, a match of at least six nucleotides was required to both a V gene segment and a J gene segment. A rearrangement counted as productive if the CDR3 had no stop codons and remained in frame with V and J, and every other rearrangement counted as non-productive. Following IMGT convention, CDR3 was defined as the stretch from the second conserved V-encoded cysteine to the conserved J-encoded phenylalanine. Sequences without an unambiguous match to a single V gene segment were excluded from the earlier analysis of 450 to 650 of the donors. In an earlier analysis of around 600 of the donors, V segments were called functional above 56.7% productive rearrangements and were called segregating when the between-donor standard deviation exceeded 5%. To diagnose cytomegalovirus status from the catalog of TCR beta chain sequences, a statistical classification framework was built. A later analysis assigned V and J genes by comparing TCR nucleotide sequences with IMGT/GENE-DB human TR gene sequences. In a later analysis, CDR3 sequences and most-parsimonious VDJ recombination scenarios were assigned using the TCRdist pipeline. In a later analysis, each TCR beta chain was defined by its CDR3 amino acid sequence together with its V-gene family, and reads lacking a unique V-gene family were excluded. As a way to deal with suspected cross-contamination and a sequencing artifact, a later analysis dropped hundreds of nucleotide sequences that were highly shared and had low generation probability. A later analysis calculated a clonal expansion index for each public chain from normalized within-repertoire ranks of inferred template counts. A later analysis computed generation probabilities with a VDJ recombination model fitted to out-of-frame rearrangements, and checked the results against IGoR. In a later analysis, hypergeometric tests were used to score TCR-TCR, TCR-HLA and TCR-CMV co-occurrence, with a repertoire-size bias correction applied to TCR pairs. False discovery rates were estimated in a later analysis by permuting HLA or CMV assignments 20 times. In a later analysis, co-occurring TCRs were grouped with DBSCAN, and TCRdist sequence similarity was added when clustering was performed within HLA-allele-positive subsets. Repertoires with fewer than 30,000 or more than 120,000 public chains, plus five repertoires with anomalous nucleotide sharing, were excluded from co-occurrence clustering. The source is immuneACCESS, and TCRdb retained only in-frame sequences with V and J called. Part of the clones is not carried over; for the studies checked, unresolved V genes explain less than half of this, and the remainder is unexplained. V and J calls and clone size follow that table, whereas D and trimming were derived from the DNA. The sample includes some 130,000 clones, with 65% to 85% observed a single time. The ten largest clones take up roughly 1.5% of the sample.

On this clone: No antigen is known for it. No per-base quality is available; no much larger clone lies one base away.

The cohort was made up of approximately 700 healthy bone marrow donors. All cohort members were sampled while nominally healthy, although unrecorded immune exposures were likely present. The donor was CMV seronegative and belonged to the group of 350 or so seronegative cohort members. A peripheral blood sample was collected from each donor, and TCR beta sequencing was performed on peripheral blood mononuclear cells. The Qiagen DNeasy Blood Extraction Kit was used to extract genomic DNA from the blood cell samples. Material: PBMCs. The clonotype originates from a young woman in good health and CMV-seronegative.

The DNA sequence is TGCAGCGTTGGGGAGGGTCAACAGGGAGGTCAATCCTACAATGAGCAGTTCTTC. Its coded protein is CSVGEGQQGGQSYNEQFF. The chain was built from TRBV29-1 and TRBJ2-1, and perhaps TRBD2 as D gene, on 7 matching bases. Counted from cysteine to phenylalanine, this CDR3 has 18 amino acids. Only the CDR3 DNA is retained, 54 bases long and in frame from the first base. Taken from the germline V gene, the CDR1 and CDR2 loops are SQVTM and ANQGSEA. Cut back by 4 bases and 1 base, the V and J ends lie 23 bases apart.